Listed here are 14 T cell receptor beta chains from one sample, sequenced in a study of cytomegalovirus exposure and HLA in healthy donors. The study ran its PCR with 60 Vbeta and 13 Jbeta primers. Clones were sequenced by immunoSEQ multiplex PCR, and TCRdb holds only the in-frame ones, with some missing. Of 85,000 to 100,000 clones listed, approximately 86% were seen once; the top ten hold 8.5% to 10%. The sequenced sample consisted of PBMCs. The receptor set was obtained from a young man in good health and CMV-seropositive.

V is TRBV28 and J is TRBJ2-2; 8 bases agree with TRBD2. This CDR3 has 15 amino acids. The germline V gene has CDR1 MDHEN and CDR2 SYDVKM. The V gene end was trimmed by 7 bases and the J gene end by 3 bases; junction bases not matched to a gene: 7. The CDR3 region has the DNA TGTGCCAGCACCCGGGGGGGGTCCCACACCGGGGAGCTGTTTTTT. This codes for CASTRGGSHTGELFF.

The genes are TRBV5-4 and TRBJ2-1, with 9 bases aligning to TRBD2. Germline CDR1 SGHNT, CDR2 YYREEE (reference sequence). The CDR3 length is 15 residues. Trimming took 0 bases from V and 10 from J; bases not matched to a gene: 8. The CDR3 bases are TGTGCCAGCAGCTTGGCTCGGCTAGCGGGACAGGAGCAGTTCTTC. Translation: CASSLARLAGQEQFF.

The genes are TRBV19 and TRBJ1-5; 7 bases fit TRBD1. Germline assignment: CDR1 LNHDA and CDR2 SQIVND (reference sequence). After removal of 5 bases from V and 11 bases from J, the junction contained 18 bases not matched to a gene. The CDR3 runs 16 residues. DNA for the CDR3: TGTGCCAGTAGTGTATTACAGGGGATTGGGGGGCTGGCCCAGCATTTT. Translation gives CASSVLQGIGGLAQHF.

The CDR3 DNA sequence: TGTGCCAGCAGCGTAGGCCTAGCGGGAGCAGATACGCAGTATTTT. This sequence encodes CASSVGLAGADTQYF. The J gene is TRBJ2-3, the V gene TRBV9; 10 nucleotides line up with TRBD2. The V gene's germline CDR1 is SGDLS and CDR2 YYNGEE. V gave up 0 bases and J gave up 4 bases; unmatched junction bases: 2. The CDR3 sequence is 15 residues long.

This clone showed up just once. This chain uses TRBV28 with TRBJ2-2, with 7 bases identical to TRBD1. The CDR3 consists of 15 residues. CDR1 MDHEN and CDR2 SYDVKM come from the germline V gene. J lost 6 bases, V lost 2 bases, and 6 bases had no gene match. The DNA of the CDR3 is TGTGCCAGCAGTTTAACCGGGACAGTGGCCGGGGAGCTGTTTTTT. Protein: CASSLTGTVAGELFF.

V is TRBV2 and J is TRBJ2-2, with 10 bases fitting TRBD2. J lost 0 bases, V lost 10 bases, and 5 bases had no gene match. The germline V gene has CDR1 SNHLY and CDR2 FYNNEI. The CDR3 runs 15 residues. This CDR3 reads CATPGTSANTGELFF. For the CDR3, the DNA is TGTGCCACCCCCGGGACTAGCGCGAACACCGGGGAGCTGTTTTTT.

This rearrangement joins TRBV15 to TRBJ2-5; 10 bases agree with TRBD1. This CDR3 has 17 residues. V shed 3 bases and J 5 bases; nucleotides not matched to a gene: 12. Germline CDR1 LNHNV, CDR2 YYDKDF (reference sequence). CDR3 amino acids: CATSSGQTGGFGETQYF. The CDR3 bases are TGTGCCACCAGCAGCGGACAGACAGGGGGCTTCGGGGAGACCCAGTACTTC.

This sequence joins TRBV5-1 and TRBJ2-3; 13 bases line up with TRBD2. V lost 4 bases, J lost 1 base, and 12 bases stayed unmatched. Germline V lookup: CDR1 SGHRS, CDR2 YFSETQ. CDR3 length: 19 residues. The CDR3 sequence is CASSHGLAGVTQRTDTQYF. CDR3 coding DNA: TGCGCCAGCAGCCATGGACTAGCGGGAGTCACACAACGCACAGATACGCAGTATTTT.

CDR3 nucleotide sequence: TGTGCCTACACGGACAGGGGTCCGTATCAGCCCCAGCATTTT. Residues: CAYTDRGPYQPQHF. The chain has TRBV30 and TRBJ1-5; 9 nucleotides match TRBD1. With V trimmed by 7 bases and J by 5 bases, 9 bases remained unmatched. This CDR3 spans 14 amino acids. From germline, CDR1 is GTSNPN and CDR2 SVGIG (reference sequence).

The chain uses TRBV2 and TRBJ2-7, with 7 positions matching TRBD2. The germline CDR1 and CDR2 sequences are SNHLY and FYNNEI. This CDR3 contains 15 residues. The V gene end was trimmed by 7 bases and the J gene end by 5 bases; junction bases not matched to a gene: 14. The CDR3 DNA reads TGTGCCAGCACCAACAGTCCCCCGGGAGGCAACGAGCAGTACTTC. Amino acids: CASTNSPPGGNEQYF.

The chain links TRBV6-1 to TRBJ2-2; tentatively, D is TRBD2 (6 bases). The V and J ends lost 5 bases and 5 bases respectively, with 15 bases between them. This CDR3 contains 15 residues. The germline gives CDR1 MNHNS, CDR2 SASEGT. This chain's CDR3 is CASSLRDPRTGELFF. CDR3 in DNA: TGTGCCAGCAGTCTGCGGGACCCCCGGACCGGGGAGCTGTTTTTT.

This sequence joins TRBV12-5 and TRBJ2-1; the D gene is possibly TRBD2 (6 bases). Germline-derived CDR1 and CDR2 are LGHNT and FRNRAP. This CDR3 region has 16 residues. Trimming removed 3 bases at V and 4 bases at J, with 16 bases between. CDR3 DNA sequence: TGTGCTAGTGGTTTTGGAGGGGACCTTCAATACAATGAGCAGTTCTTC. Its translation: CASGFGGDLQYNEQFF.

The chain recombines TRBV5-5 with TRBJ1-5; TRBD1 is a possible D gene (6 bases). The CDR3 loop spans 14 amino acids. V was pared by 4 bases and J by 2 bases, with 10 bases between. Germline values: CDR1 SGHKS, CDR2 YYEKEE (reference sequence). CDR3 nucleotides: TGTGCCAGCAGCACCAGACAGGGCAATCAGCCCCAGCATTTT. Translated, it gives CASSTRQGNQPQHF.

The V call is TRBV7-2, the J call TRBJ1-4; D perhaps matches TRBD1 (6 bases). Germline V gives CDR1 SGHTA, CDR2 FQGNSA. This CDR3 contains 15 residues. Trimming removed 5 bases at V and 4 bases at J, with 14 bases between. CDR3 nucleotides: TGTGCCAGCAGCGGATCGAGGACAGATAATGAAAAACTGTTTTTT. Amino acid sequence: CASSGSRTDNEKLFF.